This T cell receptor (beta chain) derives from a study of T cells in Graves' hyperthyroidism and ophthalmopathy. Overall study findings and caveats: Researchers found most expanded thyroid clonotypes above 0.001 in blood as well.

This clonotype has more than one count but fewer than ten. Its target is unknown. RNA transcripts yielded amplified TCR beta CDR3 regions. The HTBI set primed first-round TCR CDR3 RT-PCR. TCRdb independently ran MiXCR on the multiplex PCR reads; one entry per CDR3 protein. The table shows about 640,000 distinct CDR3 sequences, with less than 25% occurring only once. The receptor was isolated from a man aged 25 to 40 with Graves' ophthalmopathy. Sequenced material: blood.

As DNA, the CDR3 is TGTGCCAGCAGTGATGGGACGTTAGCCAAAAACATTCAGTACTTC. Translation: CASSDGTLAKNIQYF. The V and J genes are TRBV28 and TRBJ2-4, with D possibly being TRBD1 or TRBD2 (5 bases each). Trimming cost V 5 bases and J 0 bases, with 11 bases left between them. CDR3 size: 15 residues. Germline V CDR1 and CDR2: MDHEN, SYDVKM.